This T cell receptor (beta chain) was identified during a study of T cell repertoires in cytomegalovirus infection. Study summary: The authors used CMV epitopes that were HLA-C-restricted (recently identified) and HLA-B-restricted (well studied). CMV infection plus the matching HLA type was flagged by public TCR beta signatures. General study results and limits: Identification of carriers of CMV plus the relevant HLA was performed using cumulative public TCR beta family frequency. CMV-specific TCR beta clonotypes restricted by HLA-C were the ones dominating the ex vivo response.

This clonotype was observed many times. Its antigen is unknown. TCRdb independently ran MiXCR on the reads; one entry per CDR3 protein. The sample lists 800,000 to 950,000 distinct CDR3 sequences; 30% to 35% were seen once. This CDR3 is built from 14 residues. J was trimmed by 3 bases and V by 6 bases; bases with no gene match: 7. This chain connects TRBV12-3 or TRBV12-4 to TRBJ1-1; 7 nucleotides match TRBD1. The material was cultured CD8+ T cells from PBMCs, obtained from culture after CMV antigen stimulation. The receptor was isolated from a human donor in good health (CMV status not recorded). Some clones in this sample may be carry-over from other donors' samples. For the CDR3, the DNA is TGTGCCAGCAGGAACACAGGGGCGGACACTGAAGCTTTCTTT. It translates to CASRNTGADTEAFF.